This is a list of T cell receptor beta chains from one sample in a study of T cell repertoires in cytomegalovirus infection. One entry per CDR3 protein, called by TCRdb with MiXCR from the reads. Of approximately 250,000 distinct CDR3 sequences detected, 20% to 25% appear once; the ten largest clones hold roughly 18%. What was sequenced was CD8+ T cells from PBMCs. The receptors here all came from a human donor in good health (CMV status not recorded). Some clones in this sample may be carry-over from other donors' samples. The CDR3 runs from the conserved cysteine through the conserved F or W. A D gene is named only where the DNA matches it firmly. Not all rows give a size; the values are once, few, many and, for expanded clones, a class.

j_call clone_size d_call v_call cdr3_length cdr3_nt cdr3_aa
TRBJ1-3 few NA TRBV6-5 15 TGTGCCAGCAGTTACTCGAGAGAACTCGGAAACACCATATATTTT CASSYSRELGNTIYF
TRBJ2-7 many NA TRBV6-5 16 TGTGCCAGCAGTTACTCGAAGGGGGTTGGCTCCTACGAGCAGTACTTC CASSYSKGVGSYEQYF
TRBJ2-1 NA NA TRBV4-1 13 TGCGCCAGCAGCCATTTGACGGGCAATGAGCAGTTCTTC CASSHLTGNEQFF
TRBJ1-3 few NA TRBV14 20 TGTGCCAGCAGCCAAGATCCGTTTTGGCTGCGGGGGGCATCTGGAAACACCATATATTTT CASSQDPFWLRGASGNTIYF
TRBJ2-1 many NA TRBV7-9 12 TGTGCCAGCAGCTTAGACACACATGAGCAGTTCTTC CASSLDTHEQFF
TRBJ1-1 few NA TRBV3-1 17 TGTGCCAGCAGCCATGGTATTAATGGGCTCCTGAACACTGAAGCTTTCTTT CASSHGINGLLNTEAFF
TRBJ2-5 NA NA TRBV3-1 14 TGTGCCAGCAGCCAAGATTGGGGCCAAGAGACCCAGTACTTC CASSQDWGQETQYF
TRBJ2-7 many TRBD1 TRBV28 16 TGTGCCAGCAGTTTCCCGGACAGGACCCCATCTTACGAGCAGTACTTC CASSFPDRTPSYEQYF
TRBJ1-1 NA TRBD1 TRBV7-9 17 TGTGCCAGCAGCCCGTTGGAAGGGACAGGGGGGACAACTGAAGCTTTCTTT CASSPLEGTGGTTEAFF
TRBJ2-7 many TRBD1 TRBV11-2 13 TGTGCCAGCACAGGACAGGGCGGCTACGAGCAGTACTTC CASTGQGGYEQYF
TRBJ2-7 NA NA TRBV10-3 13 TGTGCCATCAGTGACGTGGACCTCTACGAGCAGTACTTC CAISDVDLYEQYF
TRBJ2-1 few NA TRBV7-9 15 TGTGCCAGCAGCAATCGACAGAGCTCCTACAATGAGCAGTTCTTC CASSNRQSSYNEQFF
TRBJ2-5 NA TRBD1 TRBV12-3/TRBV12-4 13 TGTGCCAGCAGACTTGGACAGGGACAGACCCAGTACTTC CASRLGQGQTQYF
TRBJ2-7 NA NA TRBV28 10 TGTGCCAGCGCTATAAGCGAGCAGTACTTC CASAISEQYF
TRBJ2-3 NA NA TRBV29-1 14 TGCAGCGTTGACAACCCGGCGAGGGCAGATACGCAGTATTTT CSVDNPARADTQYF
TRBJ1-5 many NA TRBV7-2 13 TGTGCCAGCAGCCAGGGGTTTAATCAGCCCCAGCATTTT CASSQGFNQPQHF
TRBJ2-1 few TRBD2 TRBV14 16 TGTGCCAGCAGCCAAGATTTGGGACTAGCGGGGTATGAGCAGTTCTTC CASSQDLGLAGYEQFF
TRBJ2-7 once TRBD1 TRBV20-1 15 TGCAGTGCTAGAGACGTGGGACAGGGGAACGACGAGCAGTACTTC CSARDVGQGNDEQYF
TRBJ2-2 few TRBD2 TRBV7-9 19 TGTGCCAGCAGCCTACCCCCCGCTGAGCTAGCGGAAGTCACCGGGGAGCTGTTTTTT CASSLPPAELAEVTGELFF
TRBJ2-6 few NA TRBV11-3 17 TGTGCCAGCAGCTCCAGACGGGGAGAGACTGGGGCCAACGTCCTGACTTTC CASSSRRGETGANVLTF
TRBJ2-6 few NA TRBV28 13 TGTGCCAGCAGTGTCCCTGGGGCCAACGTCCTGACTTTC CASSVPGANVLTF
TRBJ1-1 NA NA TRBV19 13 TGTACCAGTAAGGCTGGACCCAACACTGAAGCTTTCTTT CTSKAGPNTEAFF
TRBJ2-1 NA NA TRBV6-5 16 TGTGCCAGCATTCCCGGGGTAGGGACACTCTACAATGAGCAGTTCTTC CASIPGVGTLYNEQFF
TRBJ2-3 NA TRBD2 TRBV7-2 14 TGTGCCAGCCCGGGGGCGGGGGGAGCAGATACGCAGTATTTT CASPGAGGADTQYF
TRBJ2-7 few NA TRBV6-6 14 TGTGCCAGCACCCCTCAGTCGCTGGTAGACGAGCAGTACTTC CASTPQSLVDEQYF
TRBJ2-6 NA TRBD1 TRBV5-4 16 TGTGCCAGCAGTATGACAGGGGTTGGTGGGGCCAACGTCCTGACTTTC CASSMTGVGGANVLTF
TRBJ2-7 few TRBD2 TRBV28 14 TGTGCCAGCAGCCCTGGACTAGAAACCTACGAGCAGTACTTC CASSPGLETYEQYF
TRBJ1-2 few NA TRBV14 17 TGTGCCAGCAGCCAAGATCCCTTACAGGAGACTAACTATGGCTACACCTTC CASSQDPLQETNYGYTF
TRBJ2-4 few TRBD2 TRBV5-4 16 TGTGCCAGCAGCAACAGCGGGGGGGGTACCAAAAACATTCAGTACTTC CASSNSGGGTKNIQYF
TRBJ2-3 few NA TRBV7-8 17 TGTGCCAGCAGGCGAAATGATTGGGACACCCGCACAGATACGCAGTATTTT CASRRNDWDTRTDTQYF
TRBJ2-4 many TRBD1 TRBV5-1 17 TGCGCCAGCAGCTTGGACCCCCTGACAGGGGAGGTGGACATTCAGTACTTC CASSLDPLTGEVDIQYF
TRBJ2-4 many NA TRBV12-3/TRBV12-4 17 TGTGCCAGCAGTTTAGCTTCGGGCGGACGCCCCTGGGACATTCAGTACTTC CASSLASGGRPWDIQYF
TRBJ2-7 many TRBD1 TRBV12-3/TRBV12-4 14 TGTGCCAGCAGTCCGCCGGGACAGGCAATAGAGCAGTACTTC CASSPPGQAIEQYF
TRBJ2-1 NA NA TRBV3-1 16 TGTGCCAGCAGCCAAGATGAGAGGATCCACCTCTATGAGCAGTTCTTC CASSQDERIHLYEQFF
TRBJ2-1 NA NA TRBV9 14 TGTGCCAGCAGCTCCCGGGACCCTTACAATGAGCAGTTCTTC CASSSRDPYNEQFF
TRBJ2-1 NA TRBD1 TRBV12-3/TRBV12-4 12 TGTGCCAGCAGCCCATGGGGACAGGAGCAGTTCTTC CASSPWGQEQFF
TRBJ2-1 few TRBD1 TRBV2 17 TGTGCCAGCAGTGAGGGGGACAGGGGCCCTTACTACAATGAGCAGTTCTTC CASSEGDRGPYYNEQFF
TRBJ2-7 few TRBD1 TRBV7-9 13 TGTGCCATCCCGGGACAGGGGACATACGAGCAGTACTTC CAIPGQGTYEQYF
TRBJ1-2 many NA TRBV7-6 14 TGTGCCAGCAGCTTAGGGCAGGGAGGTGACGGCTACACCTTC CASSLGQGGDGYTF
TRBJ2-7 NA NA TRBV29-1 13 TGCAGCGTTGCTGGGCAGGAAAGCTACGAGCAGTACTTC CSVAGQESYEQYF
TRBJ1-1 few TRBD1 TRBV10-3 13 TGTGCCTCCAGACAGGGGTCAGACACTGAAGCTTTCTTT CASRQGSDTEAFF